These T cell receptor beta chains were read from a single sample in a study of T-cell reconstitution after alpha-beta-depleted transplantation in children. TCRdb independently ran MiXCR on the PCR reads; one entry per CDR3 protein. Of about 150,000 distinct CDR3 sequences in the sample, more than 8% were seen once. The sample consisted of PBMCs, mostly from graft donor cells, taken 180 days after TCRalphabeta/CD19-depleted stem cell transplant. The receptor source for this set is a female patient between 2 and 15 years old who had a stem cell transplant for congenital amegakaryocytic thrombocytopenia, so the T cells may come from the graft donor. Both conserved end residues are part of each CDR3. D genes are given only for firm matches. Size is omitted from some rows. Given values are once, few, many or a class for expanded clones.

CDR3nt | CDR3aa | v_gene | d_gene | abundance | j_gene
TGTGCCAGCAGTTTAGCCGAAGGGGGTTTTCAGTACTTC | CASSLAEGGFQYF | TRBV12-3/TRBV12-4 | - | few | TRBJ2-4
TGTGCCATCGAGGGGCCGGAGACCAAAAGGGACAAGAGGTATCAGCCCCAGCATTTT | CAIEGPETKRDKRYQPQHF | TRBV10-3 | - | many | TRBJ1-5
TGTGCCAGCAGTTATAGCGGGAGTTTAAATGAGCAGTTCTTC | CASSYSGSLNEQFF | TRBV12-3/TRBV12-4 | TRBD2 | - | TRBJ2-1
TGTGCCAGCAGGGGAGTGGGAGGCGATGAGCAGTTCTTC | CASRGVGGDEQFF | TRBV11-3 | - | - | TRBJ2-1
TGCGCCAGCAGCTCCTTGATGTCCTACGAGCAGTACTTC | CASSSLMSYEQYF | TRBV5-1 | - | many | TRBJ2-7
TGCAGTGCTGCAGAGGACGGCACAGATACGCAGTATTTT | CSAAEDGTDTQYF | TRBV20-1 | - | many | TRBJ2-3
TGTGCCAGCAGTCCAACCGGGCGGGAAGGAGGCAATGAGCAGTTCTTC | CASSPTGREGGNEQFF | TRBV27 | - | - | TRBJ2-1
TGCGCCAGCAGAGCGGGGAGCCCCCTGGACGAGCAGTACTTC | CASRAGSPLDEQYF | TRBV10-1 | TRBD2 | many | TRBJ2-7
TGTGCCAGCAGTTTATTTCAAACTTCGGGACAGGGGCTTGGGGCCAACGTCCTGACTTTC | CASSLFQTSGQGLGANVLTF | TRBV27 | TRBD1 | - | TRBJ2-6
TGCAGCGGGTGGGGAGCGGGAGATTCGGGCGAGCAGTACTTC | CSGWGAGDSGEQYF | TRBV29-1 | TRBD2 | few | TRBJ2-7
TGCAGCGTTGTTTTAGGGGGCGCACGGGGTACGCAGTATTTT | CSVVLGGARGTQYF | TRBV29-1 | TRBD1 | few | TRBJ2-3
TGTGCCAGCAGCTTAAGTGGGGGTCTAAACGAGCAGTACTTC | CASSLSGGLNEQYF | TRBV7-9 | - | - | TRBJ2-7
TGTGCCAGCAGTCGACTCGGGGCTAGCGGGATCCACGGGCAGTACTTC | CASSRLGASGIHGQYF | TRBV28 | TRBD2 | - | TRBJ2-7
TGTGCCAGCCGGCGGGCTTCAGGGGAGACCCAGTACTTC | CASRRASGETQYF | TRBV6-2/TRBV6-3 | - | few | TRBJ2-5
TGCAGCGTTGAGGCCGCTTTGGGCACTGAAGCTTTCTTT | CSVEAALGTEAFF | TRBV29-1 | - | - | TRBJ1-1
TGTGCCAGCAGTGTTCCGCTCTGGGACGAAGAGACCCAGTACTTC | CASSVPLWDEETQYF | TRBV6-1 | - | many | TRBJ2-5
TGTGCCAGCTCACCACCGGGAAACACCGGGGAGCTGTTTTTT | CASSPPGNTGELFF | TRBV18 | - | many | TRBJ2-2
TGTGCCAGCAGCGCCGCCGGACAGGGACAGTACTTC | CASSAAGQGQYF | TRBV13 | TRBD1 | - | TRBJ2-7
TGTGCCATGGGCCCCGGGCCCCCAGGGGTTCAGTACTTC | CAMGPGPPGVQYF | TRBV5-6 | - | - | TRBJ2-4
TGTGCCAGCAGCTTGGAGGCAGGGTGGGGAGTTGGCAATCAGCCCCAGCATTTT | CASSLEAGWGVGNQPQHF | TRBV5-5 | - | many | TRBJ1-5
TGTGCCAGCAGTCCGGACGGCCCGAACACCGGGGAGCTGTTTTTT | CASSPDGPNTGELFF | TRBV2 | - | few | TRBJ2-2
TGTGCCAGCAGCCAAGTTGCTAGCGGGAGCGGTGAGCAGTTCTTC | CASSQVASGSGEQFF | TRBV3-1 | TRBD2 | many | TRBJ2-1
TGTGCCAGCAGCTTAAGGTTCGACACAGTCATTTTCTTC | CASSLRFDTVIFF | TRBV7-2 | - | few | TRBJ2-1
TGTGCCAGCAATATAGCTGGGCGGGATGAAAAACTGTTTTTT | CASNIAGRDEKLFF | TRBV12-3/TRBV12-4 | - | many | TRBJ1-4
TGTGCCAGCAGCGAGGGCATCACGACAGATACGCAGTATTTT | CASSEGITTDTQYF | TRBV9 | - | - | TRBJ2-3
TGCGCCAGCAGCTTCTTAGCGGGAGGAACCAATGAGCAGTTCTTC | CASSFLAGGTNEQFF | TRBV5-1 | TRBD2 | many | TRBJ2-1
TGTGCCAGCTCACCAAGAGGGGTTTACACCGGGGAGCTGTTTTTT | CASSPRGVYTGELFF | TRBV18 | - | - | TRBJ2-2
TGCGCCAGCAGCAGCTCTAGCGGGAGGTTTGGGGGTGAGCAGTTCTTC | CASSSSSGRFGGEQFF | TRBV5-1 | TRBD2 | many | TRBJ2-1
TGCAGTGCTAGAGTGGCGAGAGGGGGTAGGGATCAGCCCCAGCATTTT | CSARVARGGRDQPQHF | TRBV20-1 | - | few | TRBJ1-5
TGTGCCAGCAGTCCACTTATTTGGGGCAATCAGCCCCAGCATTTT | CASSPLIWGNQPQHF | TRBV7-2 | - | many | TRBJ1-5
TGTGCCAGCAGCCCCCGTCTAGGGCAGTATGTTTTTGGGTACTTC | CASSPRLGQYVFGYF | TRBV7-2 | - | - | TRBJ2-4
TGTGCCTGGAGTGAAGGGGGGGCGTATCAGCCCCAGCATTTT | CAWSEGGAYQPQHF | TRBV30 | - | many | TRBJ1-5
TGTGCCAGCAGCCTGATAGCGGGAGGGCTCACAGATACGCAGTATTTT | CASSLIAGGLTDTQYF | TRBV4-2 | TRBD2 | few | TRBJ2-3
TGTGCCACCAGCGATGGGGGGAATTGGGAAAAACTGTTTTTT | CATSDGGNWEKLFF | TRBV24-1 | - | many | TRBJ1-4
TGTGCCAGCAGTTTCGAGTGGGACAGGGGTGTTCGATCACCCCTCCACTTT | CASSFEWDRGVRSPLHF | TRBV12-3/TRBV12-4 | TRBD1 | many | TRBJ1-6
TGTGCCAGCAGCCCACGACTAGCGGGCACACGACTCTCTAGCACAGATACGCAGTATTTT | CASSPRLAGTRLSSTDTQYF | TRBV7-9 | TRBD2 | many | TRBJ2-3
TGCGCCAGCAGCTCCGGGGACAGAGAATATGGCTACACCTTC | CASSSGDREYGYTF | TRBV5-1 | TRBD1 | many | TRBJ1-2
TGCGCCAGCACCGGGACAGGGAGGGGTCTAGCGGGAGTGGGTGAGCAGTTCTTC | CASTGTGRGLAGVGEQFF | TRBV5-1 | - | - | TRBJ2-1
TGCAGTGCTAGACCTGCGGGCAAGTCCTACGAGCAGTACTTC | CSARPAGKSYEQYF | TRBV20-1 | - | - | TRBJ2-7
TGCGCCAGCAGCTCGGGACTAAGAGAGACCCAGTACTTC | CASSSGLRETQYF | TRBV5-1 | TRBD2 | - | TRBJ2-5
TGTGCCAGCAGCCCCTTAGCGGGGATCCGCGATGAGCAGTTCTTC | CASSPLAGIRDEQFF | TRBV3-1 | TRBD2 | many | TRBJ2-1